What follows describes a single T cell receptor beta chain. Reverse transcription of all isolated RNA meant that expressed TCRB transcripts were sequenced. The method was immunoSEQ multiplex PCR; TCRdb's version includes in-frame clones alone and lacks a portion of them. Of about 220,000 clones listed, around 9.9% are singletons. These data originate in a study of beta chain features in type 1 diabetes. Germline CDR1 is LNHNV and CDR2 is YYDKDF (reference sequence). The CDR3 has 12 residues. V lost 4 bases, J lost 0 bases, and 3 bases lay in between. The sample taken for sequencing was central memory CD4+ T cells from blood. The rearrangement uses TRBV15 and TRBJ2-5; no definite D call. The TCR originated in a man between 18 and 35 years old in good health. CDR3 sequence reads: CATSKYQETQYF. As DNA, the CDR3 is TGTGCCACCAGCAAGTACCAAGAGACCCAGTACTTC.